A single sample is the source of the 16 T cell receptor beta chains below, sequenced in a study of vaccination effects on CD4 cells after COVID-19. Sequenced by immunoSEQ multiplex PCR; TCRdb stores in-frame clones only, minus some. Among tens of thousands of clones listed, about four fifths were seen once. For these receptors, no antigen is known. Before sequencing, viral peptide pools were used by the ViraFEST assay to expand antigen-specific CD4+ T cells. Between days 9 and 11 of culture, CD4+ T cells were separated out. The material sequenced was CD4+ T cells from PBMCs cultured with HCoV-229E spike peptides, taken before COVID-19 vaccination. These receptors originate from a human donor who received a COVID-19 vaccine.

The V call is TRBV15, the J call TRBJ1-5, with a possible D match to TRBD1 (5 bases). V was shortened by 4 bases and J by 2 bases, with 12 bases between the two germline ends. The CDR3 is 15 amino acids. Looked up from germline, CDR1 is LNHNV and CDR2 is YYDKDF (reference sequence). For the CDR3, the DNA is TGTGCCACCAGCACAAGGACGGGGGGCAATCAGCCCCAGCATTTT. Protein: CATSTRTGGNQPQHF.

The chain is built from TRBV7-8 and TRBJ1-4; D is uncertain. V shed 6 bases and J shed 4 bases, with 9 bases lying between them. This CDR3 is 13 amino acids long. CDR1 is SGHVS, CDR2 FQNEAQ, per germline. In DNA form, the CDR3 reads TGTGCCAGCAGAAGTAGCCGTAATGAAAAACTGTTTTTT. Protein product: CASRSSRNEKLFF.

This clone was found a few times. The chain carries TRBV6-5 and TRBJ2-1, with D possibly matching TRBD1 (5 bases). The V and J ends lost 0 bases and 6 bases respectively, with 9 bases between them. Per germline, CDR1 MNHEY and CDR2 SVGAGI. This CDR3 contains 14 residues. The CDR3 coding sequence is TGTGCCAGCAGTTACTCGCGCAGGGTCAATGAGCAGTTCTTC. Translation gives CASSYSRRVNEQFF.

The genes are TRBV5-8 and TRBJ1-5, with D perhaps TRBD1 (6 bases). The CDR3 length is 15 residues. The germline V gene has CDR1 SGHTS and CDR2 YDEGEE. V lost 3 bases, J lost 0 bases, and 10 bases lay in between. The CDR3 DNA reads TGTGCCAGCAGCTCGGACAGCTATAGCAATCAGCCCCAGCATTTT. It is translated as CASSSDSYSNQPQHF.

This clone was counted once. V and J are TRBV18 and TRBJ1-2, with D unresolved. The germline V and J ends were trimmed by 0 bases and 4 bases, with 15 bases remaining between them. The CDR3 spans 16 residues. CDR1 and CDR2 (germline): KGHSH, LQKENI. This CDR3 reads CASSPPGAKGPYGYTF. The CDR3, as DNA: TGTGCCAGCTCACCACCGGGAGCAAAAGGGCCCTATGGCTACACCTTC.

This chain uses TRBV7-2 with TRBJ1-6; D remains ambiguous. V was pared by 2 bases and J by 4 bases, with 15 bases between. Germline CDR1 reads SGHTA; CDR2 reads FQGNSA. This CDR3 is built from 17 residues. The CDR3 coding sequence is TGTGCCAGCAGCTTACGTGGCGGACTGTCTTATAATTCACCCCTCCACTTT. Amino acid sequence: CASSLRGGLSYNSPLHF.

This chain joins TRBV10-2 and TRBJ1-5; D remains ambiguous. Germline CDR1 WSHSY, CDR2 SAAADI. CDR3 length: 14 amino acids. Trimming cost V 3 bases and J 0 bases, with 6 bases left between them. In DNA, the CDR3 is TGCGCCAGCAGTGAATCGGGTAGCAATCAGCCCCAGCATTTT. Translating it yields CASSESGSNQPQHF.

V gene TRBV2 combines with J gene TRBJ2-7; D might be TRBD2 (5 bases). The CDR3 contains 14 residues. Trimming removed 0 bases from V and 3 bases from J, with 9 bases in between. Germline loops: CDR1 SNHLY, CDR2 FYNNEI. CDR3 sequence reads: CASSEAGEGYEQYV. CDR3 DNA: TGTGCCAGCAGTGAAGCCGGTGAGGGCTACGAGCAGTACGTC.

This clone appeared once. For the CDR3, the DNA is TGTGCCAGCAGCTACCGATACGAGCAGTACGTC. This gives the protein CASSYRYEQYV. The chain uses TRBV5-8 and TRBJ2-7; D uncertain. The V gene lost 3 bases and the J gene lost 4 bases, with 5 bases spanning the gap. Germline V gene lookup returns CDR1 SGHTS and CDR2 YDEGEE. The CDR3 sequence is 11 residues long.

This sequence joins TRBV6-5 and TRBJ1-2, with D unresolved. The germline V gene has CDR1 MNHEY and CDR2 SVGAGI. The CDR3 has 13 residues. Trimming removed 3 bases from V and 7 bases from J, with 12 bases in between. The CDR3 reads CASSYEGYSGYTF. The CDR3 region has the DNA TGTGCCAGCAGTTATGAGGGTTATTCTGGCTACACCTTC.

The genes are TRBV2 and TRBJ2-5; D is unclear. CDR3 length: 13 amino acids. Deletions cut 5 bases from V and 5 bases from J, with 12 bases between. Germline V gene sequence: CDR1 SNHLY, CDR2 FYNNEI. The CDR3 here is CASSTRELETQYF. In DNA form, the CDR3 reads TGTGCCAGCAGTACGAGAGAGTTGGAGACCCAGTACTTC.

In this sample, this clone turned up a few times. The chain has TRBV10-1 and TRBJ1-2; 9 bases fit TRBD1. Trimming removed 0 bases from V and 6 bases from J; junction bases left unmatched: 5. The length of the CDR3 is 15 residues. In germline, CDR1 is WNHNN, CDR2 SYGVQD (reference sequence). The CDR3 is CASSESRDREDGYTF. The CDR3 nucleotides read TGCGCCAGCAGTGAGTCTCGGGACAGGGAGGATGGCTACACCTTC.

This clone was detected once. This rearrangement joins TRBV9 to TRBJ2-5; D possibly corresponds to TRBD1 (8 bases). The CDR3 runs to 14 residues. CDR1 SGDLS and CDR2 YYNGEE come from the germline V gene. V was cut by 3 bases and J by 4 bases, with 13 bases left in between. CDR3 loop: CASSAQGGRETQYF. The CDR3 DNA reads TGTGCCAGCAGCGCACAGGGGGGGCGAGAGACCCAGTACTTC.

The chain recombines TRBV27 with TRBJ2-6, with D perhaps given as TRBD1 or TRBD2 (5 bases each). The CDR3 runs to 18 residues. CDR1 and CDR2 from the germline V gene are MNHEY and SMNVEV (reference sequence). The germline V and J ends were trimmed by 4 bases and 1 base, with 17 bases remaining between them. This CDR3 reads CASSSFRDGKSGANVLTF. CDR3 sequence (DNA): TGTGCCAGCAGTTCATTCCGGGACGGAAAGTCTGGGGCCAACGTCCTGACTTTC.

The chain couples TRBV5-1 to TRBJ2-2; D might be TRBD2 (5 bases). This CDR3 contains 14 residues. V lost 0 bases to trimming and J lost 2 bases, with 5 bases between them. CDR1 is SGHRS and CDR2 is YFSETQ in the germline V gene. CDR3 in amino acids: CASSLGTNTGELFF. In nucleotides, the CDR3 is TGCGCCAGCAGCTTGGGGACTAACACCGGGGAGCTGTTTTTT.

This clone was observed a few times. The chain has TRBV19 and TRBJ1-5; tentatively, D is TRBD1 (6 bases). The V end was cut by 11 bases, the J end by 2 bases, with 19 bases between. Germline V gene lookup returns CDR1 LNHDA and CDR2 SQIVND (reference sequence). The CDR3 runs 15 residues. CDR3 region: CASNPRGGGNQPQHF. The CDR3 nucleotides read TGTGCCTCCAACCCGAGGGGGGGAGGCAATCAGCCCCAGCATTTT.